This TCR beta chain was observed in a study of OX40 agonist ivuxolimab in advanced cancers. About the study as a whole: Ivuxolimab was a fully human IgG2 agonistic monoclonal antibody targeting the costimulatory receptor OX40 (CD134). Intravenous ivuxolimab was administered to patients every 2 weeks at six dose levels: 0.01, 0.1, 0.3, 1.5, 3 and 10 mg/kg. Patients were allowed to have had prior anti-PD-1, anti-PD-L1 or anti-CTLA-4 therapy, and approximately 40% of the dose-escalation patients had previously received checkpoint inhibitors. In the dose-escalation cohort, roughly 80% of patients were male, and the mean age was approximately 60 years, with a range of 23 to 79. Among the 50 to 55 dose-escalation patients, some 19 had hepatocellular carcinoma, roughly 15 melanoma, 9 renal cell carcinoma and 9 head and neck cancer. The monotherapy dose-escalation portion (N = 52 patients) of the phase I ivuxolimab trial is reported in the paper. Peripheral TCRbeta sequencing aimed to test whether ivuxolimab altered TCR sequence diversity and caused clonal T-cell expansion. Partial responses were achieved by three dose-escalation patients, of whom one had hepatocellular carcinoma and two had cutaneous melanoma.

The trial excluded patients who had a history of autoimmune disease or were on systemic immunosuppression. Peripheral blood for TCR sequencing was collected from all dose cohorts at baseline, on cycle 4 day 1, and on cycle 7 day 1. The samples were taken from a phase I, first-in-human, multicenter, open-label dose-escalation trial of ivuxolimab. Adults with locally advanced or metastatic melanoma, renal cell, hepatocellular, or head and neck squamous cell carcinoma were enrolled in the trial. Before TCR sequencing, CD4+ T cells and CD8+ T cells were sorted from peripheral blood as separate populations. Study-level results and caveats: After ivuxolimab, more expanded clones were found on average in CD8+ T cells than in CD4+ T cells. Low levels of normalized T-cell clonal expansion were also shown by some nonresponding patients. Which antigens the clonally expanded peripheral T cells were specific for was not determined. Partial responders in the 0.1-3.0 mg/kg groups had among the lowest normalized peripheral clonal expansion, especially among CD8+ T cells. Clonal expansion of both CD4+ and CD8+ blood T cells was observed from baseline to week 6 at doses 0.1 to 3.0 mg/kg.

A word on this clone: Its antigen remains undetermined. Per-base quality was not reported, and no clone a single base away is much larger than it.

For sequencing of the TCRbeta CDR3 region, genomic DNA was extracted from the sorted cells. TCRbeta CDR3 regions were sequenced using the immunoSEQ Assay. The table was pulled from immuneACCESS by TCRdb, which kept in-frame rearrangements only. Such tables lose some clones; where checked, under half of the loss comes from unresolved V genes, and the rest has no known cause. For this sample there are 26,000 or so clones; 65% to 80% appear just once. The ten most abundant clones make up about 14% of the sample. V is shortened by 1 base, J by 6 bases, and the region joining them spans 18 bases. The germline V gene (reference sequence) yields SEHNR for CDR1 and FQNEAQ for CDR2. There are 17 amino acids in the CDR3, from cysteine to phenylalanine inclusive. The only DNA kept is the CDR3, 51 bases in frame from the first base.

The chain is assembled from TRBV7-9 and TRBJ1-4; the D segment cannot be called with confidence. Specimen: CD4+ or CD8+ T cells sorted from blood, collected in a trial of the OX40 agonist ivuxolimab. The TCR originated in an adult with an advanced solid tumor such as melanoma, head and neck, liver or kidney cancer. The nucleotide sequence is given as TGTGCCAGCAGCTTAGGGTCAGGAACGGGGATAGATGAAAAACTGTTTTTT. This sequence encodes CASSLGSGTGIDEKLFF.